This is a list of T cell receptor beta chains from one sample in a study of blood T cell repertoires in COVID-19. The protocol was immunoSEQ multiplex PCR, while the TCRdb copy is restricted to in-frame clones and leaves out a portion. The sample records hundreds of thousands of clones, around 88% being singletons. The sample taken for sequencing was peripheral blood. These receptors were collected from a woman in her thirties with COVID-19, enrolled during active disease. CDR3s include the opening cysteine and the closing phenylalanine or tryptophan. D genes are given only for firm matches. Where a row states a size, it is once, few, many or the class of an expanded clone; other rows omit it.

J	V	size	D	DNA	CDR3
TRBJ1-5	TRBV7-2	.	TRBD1	TGTGCCAGCAGCCCCCCAGGGGGCCCGAGAAATCAGCCCCAGCATTTT	CASSPPGGPRNQPQHF
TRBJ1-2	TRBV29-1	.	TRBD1	TGCAGCGTCAAAAGCGCCGGGACAGGGTATGGCTACACCTTC	CSVKSAGTGYGYTF
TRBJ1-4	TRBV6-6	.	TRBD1	TGTGCCAGCAGTTACTCGGGACAGAGTAATGAAAAACTGTTTTTT	CASSYSGQSNEKLFF
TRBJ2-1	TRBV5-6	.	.	TGTGCCAGCAGTCGAACGGGACTGTCACACAATGAGCAGTTCTTC	CASSRTGLSHNEQFF
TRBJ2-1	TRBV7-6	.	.	TGTGCCAGCAGCACGCGACCCTTAAGGGGCAATGAGCAGTTCTTC	CASSTRPLRGNEQFF
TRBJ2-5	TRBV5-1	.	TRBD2	TGCGCCAGCAGCTCAGTTAGCGGGACCCAAGAGACCCAGTACTTC	CASSSVSGTQETQYF
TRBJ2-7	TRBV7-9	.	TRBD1	TGTGCCAGCAGCCCGGGACAGGATGCCTACGAGCAGTACTTC	CASSPGQDAYEQYF
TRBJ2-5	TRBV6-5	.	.	TGTGCCAGCAGTTATAGCCTAGCCGGGGGAGAGACCCAGTACTTC	CASSYSLAGGETQYF
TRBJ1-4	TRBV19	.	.	TGTGCCAGTAGTCCCATCTCGAGGGGGGGAGATGAAAAACTGTTTTTT	CASSPISRGGDEKLFF
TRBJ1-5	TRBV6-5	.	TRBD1	TGTGCCAGCAGTCACAGAGGACAGGGCGGGCAGCCCCAGCATTTT	CASSHRGQGGQPQHF
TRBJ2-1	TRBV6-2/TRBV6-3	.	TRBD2	TGTGCCAGCAGTTACCCCGCGTGGCTAGCGGGAGGGTCTGGGAATGAGCAGTTCTTC	CASSYPAWLAGGSGNEQFF
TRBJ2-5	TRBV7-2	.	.	TGTGCCAGCAGCTTGCACACTAGGCAAGAGACCCAGTACTTC	CASSLHTRQETQYF
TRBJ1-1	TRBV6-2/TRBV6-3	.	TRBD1	TGTGCCAGCAGTTACCAGGGGGCGATGAACACTGAAGCTTTCTTT	CASSYQGAMNTEAFF
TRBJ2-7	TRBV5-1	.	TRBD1	TGCGCCAGCAGCGGAAGGACAGGGGTTGGTAGCGAGCAGTACTTC	CASSGRTGVGSEQYF
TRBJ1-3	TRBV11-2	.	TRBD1	TGTGCCAGCAGCCGACAGGGGTTGGCTGGAAACACCATATATTTT	CASSRQGLAGNTIYF
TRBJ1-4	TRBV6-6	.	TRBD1	TGTGCCAGCAGTTTGGGACAGCCTCTTAATGAAAAACTGTTTTTT	CASSLGQPLNEKLFF
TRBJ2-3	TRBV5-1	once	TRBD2	TGCGCCAGCAGCTTGGCGGGTACTAGCGGGACCACAGATACGCAGTATTTT	CASSLAGTSGTTDTQYF
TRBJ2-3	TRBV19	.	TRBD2	TGTGCCGCATCCCTTAGCGGGAGTGCAGATACGCAGTATTTT	CAASLSGSADTQYF
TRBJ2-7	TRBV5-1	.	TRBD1	TGCGCCAGCAGCTTCCGGGGGGCGGGACAGGGGCCCTACGAGCAGTACTTC	CASSFRGAGQGPYEQYF
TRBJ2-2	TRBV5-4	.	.	TGTGCCAGCAGCCCCTCCCAGGGAGGACCGACCGGGGAGCTGTTTTTT	CASSPSQGGPTGELFF
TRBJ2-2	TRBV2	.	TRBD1	TGTGCCAGCAGCCCGACAGGGCACACCGGGGAGCTGTTTTTT	CASSPTGHTGELFF
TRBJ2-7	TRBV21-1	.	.	TGTGCCAGCAGCCCTCCAAGGGGGCTATCGGGGTACGAGCAGTACTTC	CASSPPRGLSGYEQYF
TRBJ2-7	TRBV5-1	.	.	TGCGCCAGCAGTTTAACCGAAATTATAGAAGAGCAGTACTTC	CASSLTEIIEEQYF
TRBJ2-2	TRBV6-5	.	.	TGTGCCAGCACCAGAGGTCAGGGGCCCGGGGAGCTGTTTTTT	CASTRGQGPGELFF
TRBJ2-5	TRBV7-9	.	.	TGTGCCAGCAGCTTAGAGGGGAACACGCAAGAGACCCAGTACTTC	CASSLEGNTQETQYF
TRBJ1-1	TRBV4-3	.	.	TGCGCCAGCAGCCAAGATAACAGGGAAGCTTTCTTT	CASSQDNREAFF
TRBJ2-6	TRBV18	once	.	TGTGCCAGCTCACCCAGAGGGGCCAACGTCCTGACTTTC	CASSPRGANVLTF
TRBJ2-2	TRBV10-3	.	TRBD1	TGTGCCATCAGTGAGTCCAGGGACAGGAACACCGGGGAGCTGTTTTTT	CAISESRDRNTGELFF
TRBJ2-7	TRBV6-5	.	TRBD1	TGTGCCAGCAGTCGGGACAGGGTAACTTACGAGCAGTACTTC	CASSRDRVTYEQYF
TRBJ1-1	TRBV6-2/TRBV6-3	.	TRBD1	TGTGCCAGCAGTTACTCGAAGGGGGCTTTGAACACTGAAGCTTTCTTT	CASSYSKGALNTEAFF
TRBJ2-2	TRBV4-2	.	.	TGTGCCAGCAGCCAAGATAAAGGGCCGGGGGCCGGGGAGCTGTTTTTT	CASSQDKGPGAGELFF
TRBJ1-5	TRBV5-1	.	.	TGCGCCAGCAGCTTGGGGGGCCCAGGGATGGGTCAGCCCCAGCATTTT	CASSLGGPGMGQPQHF
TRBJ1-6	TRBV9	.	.	TGTGCCAGCAGCTGGAGCGACAGGCCGTATAATTCACCCCTCCACTTT	CASSWSDRPYNSPLHF
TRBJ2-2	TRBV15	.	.	TGTGCCACCGGGGAGCGCGGTACCACCGGGGAGCTGTTTTTT	CATGERGTTGELFF
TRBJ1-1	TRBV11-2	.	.	TGTGCCAGCAGCTTACTCGGGGTTAACACTGAAGCTTTCTTT	CASSLLGVNTEAFF
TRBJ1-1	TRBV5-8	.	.	TGTGCCAGCAGCTGGGCCCCCTTGAACACTGAAGCTTTCTTT	CASSWAPLNTEAFF
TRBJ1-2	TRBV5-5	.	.	TGTGCCAGCAGCTTGGGACAGTCCCTTAACTATGGCTACACCTTC	CASSLGQSLNYGYTF
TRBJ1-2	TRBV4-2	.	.	TGTGCCAGCAGCCAACCGTCGGGGTCCCTTTTGCGTGGCTACACCTTC	CASSQPSGSLLRGYTF
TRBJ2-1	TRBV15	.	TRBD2	TGTGCCACCAGCAGGGGGACCGGTTCTAGCGGGCCGGAGCGGTTCTTC	CATSRGTGSSGPERFF
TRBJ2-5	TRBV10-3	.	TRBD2	TGTGCCATCCTAGCGGGAGAGGATCAAGAGACCCAGTACTTC	CAILAGEDQETQYF
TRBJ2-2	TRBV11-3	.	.	TGTGCCAGCAGCTTAGTGGCTGCCACCGGGGAGCTGTTTTTT	CASSLVAATGELFF
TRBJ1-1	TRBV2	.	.	TGTGCCAGCATCAGGGGTCGGGAATACACTGAAGCTTTCTTT	CASIRGREYTEAFF
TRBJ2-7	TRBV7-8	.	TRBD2	TGTGCCAGCAGCTTGGGGGGACTAGCGGGCATCACCTACGAGCAGTACTTC	CASSLGGLAGITYEQYF